This T cell receptor beta chain was sequenced in a study of PD-L1 blockade in urothelial cancer. Background on the study: Prior exposure to chemotherapy in patients amounted to 0 to 3 regimens received. Blood yielded a median of around 150,000 T cells per sample.

The time point: pretreatment peripheral blood. It was locally advanced or metastatic urothelial carcinoma that patients had. Pretreatment and on-treatment blood mononuclear cell samples were taken, totaling between 1 and 8 time points per patient. Profiling relied on immunoSEQ multiplex PCR, and the TCRdb table lists in-frame clones only, not all of them. The table has about 85,000 clones, approximately 81% seen once. The receptor was isolated from a man aged 60-69 years with urothelial cancer. The specimen was PBMCs, collected around atezolizumab (anti-PD-L1) treatment.

The CDR3 DNA sequence: TGTGCCAGCTCCTACAGGGGGTCCGAGCAGTACTTC. Translating it yields CASSYRGSEQYF. The V gene is TRBV18, the J gene TRBJ2-7; the match to TRBD1 covers 8 bases. The V gene's germline CDR1 is KGHSH and CDR2 LQKENI. There are 12 residues in the CDR3. The junction had 4 bases not matched to a gene; V was cut back by 6 bases and J by 6 bases.